The 18 T cell receptor beta chains below were found in one sample sequenced in a study of blood T cell repertoires in COVID-19. Libraries were prepared by immunoSEQ multiplex PCR; TCRdb keeps only in-frame clonotypes and omits some of them. The sample consists of approximately 290,000 clones, about 85% of them appearing once. What was sequenced was peripheral blood. Every receptor here comes from a human donor with COVID-19, enrolled during active disease. The donor label of this sample is uncertain.

This clone was counted a few times. This chain joins TRBV3-1 (or the pseudogene TRBV3-2) and TRBJ1-3; D not certain. There are 15 residues in the CDR3. Germline V lookup: CDR1 LGHDT, CDR2 YNNKEL (reference sequence). V was trimmed by 2 bases and J by 0 bases, leaving 8 bases between them. CDR3 in DNA: TGTGCCAGCAGCCAATTTTTGAGCTCTGGAAACACCATATATTTT. It yields the protein CASSQFLSSGNTIYF.

V is TRBV30 and J is TRBJ1-2; 7 bases agree with TRBD1. V dropped 4 bases and J dropped 1; count of bases not matched to a gene: 0. CDR1 is GTSNPN and CDR2 is SVGIG in the germline V gene (reference sequence). The CDR3 consists of 12 residues. CDR3 region: CAWTGGNYGYTF. Here the CDR3 DNA reads TGTGCCTGGACAGGGGGTAACTATGGCTACACCTTC.

The chain carries TRBV29-1 and TRBJ1-2, with TRBD1 matching 11 bases. V lost 7 bases to trimming and J lost 8 bases; unmatched junction nucleotides: 6. Germline V CDR1 and CDR2: SQVTM, ANQGSEA. This CDR3 spans 12 amino acids. The DNA for the CDR3 is TGCAGCGAAGGGACAGGGGGTGAAGGCTACACCTTC. Its translation: CSEGTGGEGYTF.

The chain employs TRBV27 and TRBJ1-5; 8 nucleotides align to TRBD1. Unmatched junction bases numbered 13, after V lost 6 bases and J lost 9 bases. This CDR3 has 15 residues. Germline V lookup: CDR1 MNHEY, CDR2 SMNVEV (reference sequence). As DNA, the CDR3 is TGTGCCAGCAGCTCGAAGGGACAGGCCTCATGGCCCCAGCATTTT. Its protein is CASSSKGQASWPQHF.

The chain links TRBV24-1 to TRBJ1-5, with D maybe TRBD1 (6 bases). CDR3 length: 12 amino acids. The V end was cut by 10 bases, the J end by 6 bases, with 12 bases between. CDR1 is KGHDR and CDR2 is SFDVKD in the germline V gene. As DNA, the CDR3 is TGTGCCACACAGGGATCCGGTCAGCCCCAGCATTTT. This translates into CATQGSGQPQHF.

This clone turned up a few times. The chain has TRBV11-3 and TRBJ1-1, with a tentative D call TRBD1 (5 bases). The CDR3 is 13 residues long. The V end lost 5 bases, the J end lost 3 bases, and 10 bases lay between the germline ends. Germline CDR1 reads SGHNT; CDR2 reads YENEEA. The CDR3 protein is CASSGQGDTEAFF. CDR3 coding DNA: TGTGCCAGCAGCGGTCAGGGCGACACTGAAGCTTTCTTT.

This clone was recorded only once. The rearrangement uses TRBV24-1 and TRBJ2-3, with 16 bases that match TRBD2. The germline V gene encodes CDR1 KGHDR and CDR2 SFDVKD. V trimming: 4 bases; J trimming: 4 bases; junction bases outside the gene matches: 4. The CDR3 is 17 residues long. Written as DNA, the CDR3 is TGTGCCACCAGTGACCATGGGACTAGCGGGAGGGCAGATACGCAGTATTTT. It is translated as CATSDHGTSGRADTQYF.

V gene TRBV30 combines with J gene TRBJ1-4; D uncertain. The CDR3 spans 16 residues. The germline V gene has CDR1 GTSNPN and CDR2 SVGIG (reference sequence). Trimming pared 2 bases from V and 7 bases from J, leaving 20 bases between. CDR3 sequence: CAWSLPPTSLVEKLFF. CDR3 coding DNA: TGTGCCTGGAGTCTCCCCCCGACGTCGCTAGTTGAAAAACTGTTTTTT.

The chain employs TRBV18 and TRBJ1-2, with TRBD1 identical over 8 bases. This CDR3 spans 15 amino acids. Losses at the gene ends were 2 bases for V and 7 bases for J; bases not matched to a gene: 9. Looked up from germline, CDR1 is KGHSH and CDR2 is LQKENI. CDR3 sequence reads: CASSPLDRGLTGYTF. CDR3 nucleotides: TGTGCCAGCTCACCATTAGACAGGGGACTTACTGGCTACACCTTC.

CDR3 in DNA: TGTGCCAGTAGAGGGGCATGGGTCAGCACAACTGGGGCCAACGTCCTGACTTTC. Residues: CASRGAWVSTTGANVLTF. This chain uses TRBV19 with TRBJ2-6; maybe TRBD1 (5 bases). Trimming took off 6 bases at V and 2 bases at J, with 20 bases between the two ends. Per germline, CDR1 LNHDA and CDR2 SQIVND (reference sequence). The CDR3 sequence is 18 residues long.

The gene calls are TRBV6-5 and TRBJ1-3; perhaps TRBD1 as D (5 bases). The CDR3 runs to 15 residues. The germline V gene encodes CDR1 MNHEY and CDR2 SVGAGI. Deletions cut 0 bases from V and 5 bases from J, with 11 bases between. CDR3 residues: CASSYSRVARNTIYF. CDR3 bases: TGTGCCAGCAGTTACTCCAGGGTAGCAAGAAACACCATATATTTT.

The sample holds a few counts of this clone. The genes are TRBV5-1 and TRBJ1-5; 7 bases line up with TRBD1. V lost 1 base to trimming and J lost 3 bases; unmatched junction nucleotides: 1. The V gene's germline CDR1 is SGHRS and CDR2 YFSETQ. The CDR3 has 14 amino acids. The CDR3 bases are TGCGCCAGCAGCTTGACAGGGGTCAATCAGCCCCAGCATTTT. Its protein product is CASSLTGVNQPQHF. The variable domain in full, completed from reference TRBV5-1 and TRBJ1-5, reads KAGVTQTPRYLIKTRGQQVTLSCSPISGHRSVSWYQQTPGQGLQFLFEYFSETQRNKGNFPGRFSGRQFSNSRSEMNVSTLELGDSALYLCASSLTGVNQPQHFGDGTRLSIL.

V and J are TRBV19 and TRBJ2-1, with no clear D. Germline CDR1 and CDR2: LNHDA and SQIVND (reference sequence). Between the trimmed V and J ends, which lost 3 bases and 6 bases, there was a span of 12 bases. The CDR3 consists of 14 residues. The CDR3 region has the DNA TGTGCCAGTAGTATCCTAGTTTCCCTCAATGAGCAGTTCTTC. Protein sequence: CASSILVSLNEQFF.

The chain carries TRBV29-1 and TRBJ1-5; D is perhaps TRBD1 (5 bases). Per the germline V gene, CDR1 is SQVTM and CDR2 is ANQGSEA. Trimming removed 4 bases at V and 4 bases at J, with 11 bases between. The CDR3 extends over 13 amino acids. The CDR3: CSVGPGGNQPQHF. The CDR3 nucleotides read TGCAGCGTTGGTCCGGGGGGGAATCAGCCCCAGCATTTT.

The CDR3 here is CASTRRLAGGSETQYF. The CDR3 DNA follows: TGTGCCAGTACCCGGAGACTAGCGGGAGGATCTGAGACCCAGTACTTC. V and J are TRBV19 and TRBJ2-5, with 13 bases lining up with TRBD2. The germline V gene has CDR1 LNHDA and CDR2 SQIVND (reference sequence). This CDR3 contains 16 residues. The trim removed 7 bases at V and 5 bases at J, leaving 10 bases unmatched.

This clone was observed once. The chain has TRBV5-1 and TRBJ2-2; 10 bases map to TRBD1. This CDR3 comprises 17 residues. CDR1 SGHRS and CDR2 YFSETQ come from the germline V gene. The V and J ends lost 0 bases and 5 bases, in that order; junction bases with no gene match: 7. The CDR3 reads CASSLALGQGRTGELFF. CDR3 bases: TGCGCCAGCAGCTTGGCCTTGGGACAGGGGAGAACCGGGGAGCTGTTTTTT.

The sample holds one count of this clone. The J gene is TRBJ1-3, the V gene TRBV6-1, with no clear D. The V end lost 2 bases, the J end lost 7 bases, and 6 bases lay between the germline ends. CDR1 is MNHNS and CDR2 is SASEGT in the germline V gene. This CDR3 has 12 amino acids. The CDR3 protein is CASSETVNTIYF. The CDR3 bases are TGTGCCAGCAGTGAAACGGTGAACACCATATATTTT.

The rearrangement joins TRBV28 to TRBJ1-5; 9 bases agree with TRBD1. CDR3 length: 16 amino acids. The J segment lost 3 bases and the V segment lost 4 bases, leaving 7 bases of the junction unmatched. Looked up from germline, CDR1 is MDHEN and CDR2 is SYDVKM. CDR3 nucleotides: TGTGCCAGCAGTTCGGGACAGGGAAGCGTCAATCAGCCCCAGCATTTT. As protein: CASSSGQGSVNQPQHF.